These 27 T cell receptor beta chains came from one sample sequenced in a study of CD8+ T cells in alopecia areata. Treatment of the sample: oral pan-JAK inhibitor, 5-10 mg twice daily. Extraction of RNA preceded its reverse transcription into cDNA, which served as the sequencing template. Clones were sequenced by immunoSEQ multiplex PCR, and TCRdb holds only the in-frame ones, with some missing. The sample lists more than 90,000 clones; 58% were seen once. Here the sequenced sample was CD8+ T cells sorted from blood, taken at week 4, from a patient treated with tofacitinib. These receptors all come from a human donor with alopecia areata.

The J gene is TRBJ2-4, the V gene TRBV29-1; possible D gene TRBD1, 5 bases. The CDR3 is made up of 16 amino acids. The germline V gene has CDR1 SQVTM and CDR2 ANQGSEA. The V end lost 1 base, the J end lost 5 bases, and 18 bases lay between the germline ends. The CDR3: CSVEVWGGAEQNIQYF. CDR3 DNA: TGCAGCGTTGAAGTTTGGGGCGGCGCGGAACAAAACATTCAGTACTTC.

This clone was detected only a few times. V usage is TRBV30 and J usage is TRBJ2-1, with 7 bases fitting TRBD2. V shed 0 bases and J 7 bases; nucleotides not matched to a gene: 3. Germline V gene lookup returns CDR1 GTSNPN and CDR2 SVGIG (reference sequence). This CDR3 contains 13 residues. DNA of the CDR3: TGTGCCTGGAGTGTATTGGGGGGGAATGAGCAGTTCTTC. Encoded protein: CAWSVLGGNEQFF.

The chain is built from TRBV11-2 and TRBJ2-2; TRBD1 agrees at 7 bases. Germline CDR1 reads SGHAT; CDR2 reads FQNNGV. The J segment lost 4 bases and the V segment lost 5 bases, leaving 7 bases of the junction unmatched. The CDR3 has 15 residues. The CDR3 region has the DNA TGTGCCAGCAGCCCCTTGTCAGGGGGCACCGGGGAGCTGTTTTTT. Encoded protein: CASSPLSGGTGELFF.

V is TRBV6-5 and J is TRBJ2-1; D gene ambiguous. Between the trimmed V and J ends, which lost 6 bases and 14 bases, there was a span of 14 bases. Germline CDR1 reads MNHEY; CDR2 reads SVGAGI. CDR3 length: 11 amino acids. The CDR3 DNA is TGTGCCAGCAGCAACCCCCTAGGAGAGTTCTTC. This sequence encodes CASSNPLGEFF.

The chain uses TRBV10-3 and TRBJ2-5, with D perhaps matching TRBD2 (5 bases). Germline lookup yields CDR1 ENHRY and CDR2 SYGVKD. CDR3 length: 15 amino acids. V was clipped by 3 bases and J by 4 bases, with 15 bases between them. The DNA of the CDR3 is TGTGCCATCAGTGACCCTAGGGAGAGCGGAGAGACCCAGTACTTC. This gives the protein CAISDPRESGETQYF.

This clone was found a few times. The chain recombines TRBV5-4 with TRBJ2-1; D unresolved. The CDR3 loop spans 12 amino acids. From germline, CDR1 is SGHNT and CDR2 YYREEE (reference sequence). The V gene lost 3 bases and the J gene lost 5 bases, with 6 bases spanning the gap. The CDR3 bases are TGTGCCAGCAGCTCGTGGGACAATGAGCAGTTCTTC. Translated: CASSSWDNEQFF. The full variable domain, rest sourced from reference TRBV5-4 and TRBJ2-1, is ETGVTQSPTHLIKTRGQQVTLRCSSQSGHNTVSWYQQALGQGPQFIFQYYREEENGRGNFPPRFSGLQFPNYSSELNVNALELDDSALYLCASSSWDNEQFFGPGTRLTVL.

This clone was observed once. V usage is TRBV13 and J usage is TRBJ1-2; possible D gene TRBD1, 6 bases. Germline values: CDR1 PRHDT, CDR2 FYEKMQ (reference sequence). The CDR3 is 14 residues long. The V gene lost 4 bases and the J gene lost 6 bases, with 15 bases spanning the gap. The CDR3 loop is CASSSGVPLHGYTF. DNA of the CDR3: TGTGCCAGCAGCTCAGGGGTCCCACTACATGGCTACACCTTC.

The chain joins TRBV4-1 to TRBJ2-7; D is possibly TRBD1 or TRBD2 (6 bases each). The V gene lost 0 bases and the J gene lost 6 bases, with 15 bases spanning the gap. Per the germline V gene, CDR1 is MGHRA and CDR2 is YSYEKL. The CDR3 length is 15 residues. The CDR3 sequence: CASSQDYTGAPEQYF. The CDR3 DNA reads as TGCGCCAGCAGCCAAGATTATACGGGGGCCCCCGAGCAGTACTTC.

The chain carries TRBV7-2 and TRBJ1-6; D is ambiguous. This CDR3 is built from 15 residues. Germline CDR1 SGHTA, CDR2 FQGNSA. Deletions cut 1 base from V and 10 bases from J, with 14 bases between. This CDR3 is CASSLVLSDSSPLHF. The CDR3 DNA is TGTGCCAGCAGCTTAGTTCTGAGTGATAGCTCACCCCTCCACTTT. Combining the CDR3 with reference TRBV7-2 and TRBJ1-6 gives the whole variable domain GAGVSQSPSNKVTEKGKDVELRCDPISGHTALYWYRQSLGQGLEFLIYFQGNSAPDKSGLPSDRFSAERTGGSVSTLTIQRTQQEDSAVYLCASSLVLSDSSPLHFGNGTRLTVT.

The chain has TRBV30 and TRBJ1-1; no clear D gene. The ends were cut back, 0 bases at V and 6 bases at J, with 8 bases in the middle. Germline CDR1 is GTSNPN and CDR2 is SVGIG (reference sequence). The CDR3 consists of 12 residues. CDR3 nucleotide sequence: TGTGCCTGGAGTGTAACTGGGCCTGAAGCTTTCTTT. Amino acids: CAWSVTGPEAFF. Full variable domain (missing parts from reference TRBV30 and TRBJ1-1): SQTIHQWPATLVQPVGSPLSLECTVEGTSNPNLYWYRQAAGRGLQLLFYSVGIGQISSEVPQNLSASRPQDRQFILSSKKLLLSDSGFYLCAWSVTGPEAFFGQGTRLTVV.

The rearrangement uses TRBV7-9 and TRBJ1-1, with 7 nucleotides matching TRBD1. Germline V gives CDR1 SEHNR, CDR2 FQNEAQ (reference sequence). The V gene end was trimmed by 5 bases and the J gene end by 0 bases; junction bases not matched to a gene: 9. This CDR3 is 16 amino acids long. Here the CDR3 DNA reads TGTGCCAGCAGCCCGTGGGCGGGACAGTTGAACACTGAAGCTTTCTTT. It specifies CASSPWAGQLNTEAFF.

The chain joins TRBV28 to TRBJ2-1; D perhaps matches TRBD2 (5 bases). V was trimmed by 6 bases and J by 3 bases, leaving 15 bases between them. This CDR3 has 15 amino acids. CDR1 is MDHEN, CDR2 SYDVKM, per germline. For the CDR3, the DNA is TGTGCCAGCAGCGGTCGCCCCGGGAACTACAATGAGCAGTTCTTC. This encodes CASSGRPGNYNEQFF.

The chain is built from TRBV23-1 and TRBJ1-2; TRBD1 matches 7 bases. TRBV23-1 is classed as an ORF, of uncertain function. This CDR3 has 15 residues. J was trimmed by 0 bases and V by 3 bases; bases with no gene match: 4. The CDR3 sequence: CASSQAGQPNYGYTF. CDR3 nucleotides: TGCGCCAGCAGTCAGGCGGGACAGCCTAACTATGGCTACACCTTC.

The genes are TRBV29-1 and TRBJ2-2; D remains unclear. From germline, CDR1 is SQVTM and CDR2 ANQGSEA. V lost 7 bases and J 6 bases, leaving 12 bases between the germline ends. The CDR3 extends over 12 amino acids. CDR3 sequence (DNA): TGCAGCGCCCTCGGAGAGGCCGGGGAGCTGTTTTTT. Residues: CSALGEAGELFF.

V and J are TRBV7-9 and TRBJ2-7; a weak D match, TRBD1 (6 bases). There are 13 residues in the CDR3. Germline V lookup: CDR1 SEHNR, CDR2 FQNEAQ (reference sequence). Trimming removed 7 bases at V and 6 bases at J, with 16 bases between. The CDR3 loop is CASNQEQQGEQYF. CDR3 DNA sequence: TGTGCCAGCAACCAGGAACAACAGGGCGAGCAGTACTTC.

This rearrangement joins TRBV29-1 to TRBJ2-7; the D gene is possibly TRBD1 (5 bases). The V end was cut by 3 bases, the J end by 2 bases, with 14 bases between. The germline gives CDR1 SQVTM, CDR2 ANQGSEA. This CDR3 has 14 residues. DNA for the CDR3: TGCAGCGTTGAGGCAGGGTCATTGGCCTACGAGCAGTACTTC. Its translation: CSVEAGSLAYEQYF.

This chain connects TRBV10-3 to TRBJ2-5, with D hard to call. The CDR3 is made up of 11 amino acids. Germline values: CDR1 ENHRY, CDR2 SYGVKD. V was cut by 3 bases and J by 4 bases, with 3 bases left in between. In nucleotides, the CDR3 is TGTGCCATCAGTGAAGGAGAGACCCAGTACTTC. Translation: CAISEGETQYF.

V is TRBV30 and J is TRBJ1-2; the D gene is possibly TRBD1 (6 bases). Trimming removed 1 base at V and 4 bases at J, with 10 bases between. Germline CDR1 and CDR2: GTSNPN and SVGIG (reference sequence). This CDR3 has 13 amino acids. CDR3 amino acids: CAWSDEGGYGYTF. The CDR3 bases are TGTGCCTGGAGTGACGAGGGGGGCTATGGCTACACCTTC. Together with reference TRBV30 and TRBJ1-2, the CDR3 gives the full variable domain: SQTIHQWPATLVQPVGSPLSLECTVEGTSNPNLYWYRQAAGRGLQLLFYSVGIGQISSEVPQNLSASRPQDRQFILSSKKLLLSDSGFYLCAWSDEGGYGYTFGSGTRLTVV.

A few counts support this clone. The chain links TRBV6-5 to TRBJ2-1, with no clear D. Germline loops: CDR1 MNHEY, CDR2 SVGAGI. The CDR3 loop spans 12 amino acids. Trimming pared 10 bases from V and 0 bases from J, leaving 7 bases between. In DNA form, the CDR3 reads TGTGCCACCTTGAACTCCTACAATGAGCAGTTCTTC. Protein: CATLNSYNEQFF.

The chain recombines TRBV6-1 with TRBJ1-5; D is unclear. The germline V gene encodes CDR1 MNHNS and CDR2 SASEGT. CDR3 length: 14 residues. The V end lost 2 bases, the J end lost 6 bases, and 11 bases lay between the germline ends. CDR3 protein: CASSELAVGQPQHF. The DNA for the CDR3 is TGTGCCAGCAGTGAACTGGCGGTTGGTCAGCCCCAGCATTTT.

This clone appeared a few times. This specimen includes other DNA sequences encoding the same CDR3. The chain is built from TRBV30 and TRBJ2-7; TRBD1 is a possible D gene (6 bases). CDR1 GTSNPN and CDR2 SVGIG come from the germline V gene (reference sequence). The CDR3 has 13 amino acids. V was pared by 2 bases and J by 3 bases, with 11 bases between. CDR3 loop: CAWSPGGGYEQYF. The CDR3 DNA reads TGTGCCTGGAGTCCTGGGGGCGGCTACGAGCAGTACTTC.

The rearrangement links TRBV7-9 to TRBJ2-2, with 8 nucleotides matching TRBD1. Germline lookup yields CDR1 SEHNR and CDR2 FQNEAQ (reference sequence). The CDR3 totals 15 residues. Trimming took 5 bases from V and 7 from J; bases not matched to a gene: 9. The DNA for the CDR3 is TGTGCCAGCAGCACACGCAGGGGGCGCGACGGGGAGCTGTTTTTT. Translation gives CASSTRRGRDGELFF.

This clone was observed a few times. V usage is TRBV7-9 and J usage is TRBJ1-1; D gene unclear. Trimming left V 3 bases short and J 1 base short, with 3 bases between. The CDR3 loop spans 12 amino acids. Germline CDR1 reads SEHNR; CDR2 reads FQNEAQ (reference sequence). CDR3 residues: CASSFGNTEAFF. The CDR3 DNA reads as TGTGCCAGCAGCTTCGGGAACACTGAAGCTTTCTTT.

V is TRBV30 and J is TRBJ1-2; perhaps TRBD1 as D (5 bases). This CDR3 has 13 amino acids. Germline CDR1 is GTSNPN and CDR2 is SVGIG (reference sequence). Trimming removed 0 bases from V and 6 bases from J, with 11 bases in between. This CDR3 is CAWSVRGLNGYTF. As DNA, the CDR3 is TGTGCCTGGAGTGTACGGGGCTTGAATGGCTACACCTTC.

CDR3 bases: TGTGCCAGCAGCTTGTTTAGCTCCTACGAGCAGTACTTC. As protein: CASSLFSSYEQYF. The V gene is TRBV2, the J gene TRBJ2-7; D remains unclear. With 6 bases removed from V and 0 bases from J, the gap between germline ends came to 9 bases. CDR3 length equals 13 residues. Looked up from germline, CDR1 is SNHLY and CDR2 is FYNNEI.

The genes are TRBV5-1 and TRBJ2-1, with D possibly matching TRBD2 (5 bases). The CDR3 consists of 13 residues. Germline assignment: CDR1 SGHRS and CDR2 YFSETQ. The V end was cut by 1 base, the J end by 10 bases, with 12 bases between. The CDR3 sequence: CASSLIGVREQFF. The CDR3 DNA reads TGCGCCAGCAGCTTGATCGGGGTAAGGGAGCAGTTCTTC.

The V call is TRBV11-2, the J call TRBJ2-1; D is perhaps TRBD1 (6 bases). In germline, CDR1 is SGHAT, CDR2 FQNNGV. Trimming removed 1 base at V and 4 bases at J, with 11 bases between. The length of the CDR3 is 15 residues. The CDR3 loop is CASSLGSGAYNEQFF. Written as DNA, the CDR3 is TGTGCCAGCAGCTTAGGCTCAGGGGCGTACAATGAGCAGTTCTTC.